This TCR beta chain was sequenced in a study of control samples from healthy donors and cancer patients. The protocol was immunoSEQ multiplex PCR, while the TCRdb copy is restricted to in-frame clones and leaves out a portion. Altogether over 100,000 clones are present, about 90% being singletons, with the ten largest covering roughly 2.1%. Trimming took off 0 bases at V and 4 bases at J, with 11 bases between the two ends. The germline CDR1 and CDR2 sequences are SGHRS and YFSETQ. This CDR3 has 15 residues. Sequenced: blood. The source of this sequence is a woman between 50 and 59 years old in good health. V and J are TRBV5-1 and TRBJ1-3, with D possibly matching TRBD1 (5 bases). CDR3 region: CASSLEEGSGNTIYF. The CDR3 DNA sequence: TGCGCCAGCAGCTTGGAGGAGGGGTCCGGAAACACCATATATTTT.